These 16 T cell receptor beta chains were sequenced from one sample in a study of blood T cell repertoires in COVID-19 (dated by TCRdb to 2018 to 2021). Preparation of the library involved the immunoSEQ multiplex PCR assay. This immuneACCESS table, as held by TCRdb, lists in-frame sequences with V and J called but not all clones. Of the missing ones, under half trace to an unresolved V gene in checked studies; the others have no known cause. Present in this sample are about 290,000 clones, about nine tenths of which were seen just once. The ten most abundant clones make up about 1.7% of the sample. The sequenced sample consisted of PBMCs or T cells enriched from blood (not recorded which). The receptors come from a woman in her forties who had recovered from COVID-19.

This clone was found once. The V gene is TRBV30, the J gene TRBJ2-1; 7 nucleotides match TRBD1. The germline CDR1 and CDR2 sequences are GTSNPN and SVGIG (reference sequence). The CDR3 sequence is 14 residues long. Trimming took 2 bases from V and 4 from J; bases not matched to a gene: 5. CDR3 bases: TGTGCCTGGAGTCCCCGGACAGGATACAATGAGCAGTTCTTC. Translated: CAWSPRTGYNEQFF.

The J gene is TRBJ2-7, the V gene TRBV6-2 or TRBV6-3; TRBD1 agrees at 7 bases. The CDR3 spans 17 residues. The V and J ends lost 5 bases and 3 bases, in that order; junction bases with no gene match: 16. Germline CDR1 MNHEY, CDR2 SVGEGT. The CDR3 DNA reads TGTGCCAGCAGTCACAAAACCGGGACAGTAACCCACTACGAGCAGTACTTC. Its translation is CASSHKTGTVTHYEQYF.

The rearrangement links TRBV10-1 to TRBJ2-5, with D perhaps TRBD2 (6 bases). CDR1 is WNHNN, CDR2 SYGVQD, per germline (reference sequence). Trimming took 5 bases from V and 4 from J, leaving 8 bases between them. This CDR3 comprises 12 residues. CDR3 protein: CASSRGSETQYF. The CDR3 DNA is TGCGCCAGCAGTCGGGGGTCAGAGACCCAGTACTTC.

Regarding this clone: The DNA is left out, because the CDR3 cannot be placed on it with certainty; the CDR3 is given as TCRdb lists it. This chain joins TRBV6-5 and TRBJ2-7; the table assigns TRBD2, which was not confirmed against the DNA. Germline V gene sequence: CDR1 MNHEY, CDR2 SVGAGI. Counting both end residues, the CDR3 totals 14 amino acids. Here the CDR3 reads CASSTSTGAYEQYF.

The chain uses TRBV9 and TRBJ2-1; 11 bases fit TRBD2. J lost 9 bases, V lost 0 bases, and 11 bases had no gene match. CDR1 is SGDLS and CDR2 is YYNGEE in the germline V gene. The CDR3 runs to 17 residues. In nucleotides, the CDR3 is TGTGCCAGCAGCGTAGGCTCTAGCGGGAGGTTTCAGAGTGAGCAGTTCTTC. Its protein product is CASSVGSSGRFQSEQFF.

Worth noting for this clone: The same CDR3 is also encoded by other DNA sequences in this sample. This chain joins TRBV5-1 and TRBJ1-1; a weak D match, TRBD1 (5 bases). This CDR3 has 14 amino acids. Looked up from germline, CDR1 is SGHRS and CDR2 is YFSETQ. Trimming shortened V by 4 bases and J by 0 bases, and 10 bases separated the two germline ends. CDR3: CASSPGIMNTEAFF. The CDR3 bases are TGCGCCAGCAGCCCAGGGATTATGAACACTGAAGCTTTCTTT.

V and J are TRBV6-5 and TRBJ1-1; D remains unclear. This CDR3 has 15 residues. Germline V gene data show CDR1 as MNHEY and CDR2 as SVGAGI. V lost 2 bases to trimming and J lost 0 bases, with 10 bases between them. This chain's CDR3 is CASSYTVTLNTEAFF. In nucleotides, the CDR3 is TGTGCCAGCAGTTACACCGTGACATTGAACACTGAAGCTTTCTTT.

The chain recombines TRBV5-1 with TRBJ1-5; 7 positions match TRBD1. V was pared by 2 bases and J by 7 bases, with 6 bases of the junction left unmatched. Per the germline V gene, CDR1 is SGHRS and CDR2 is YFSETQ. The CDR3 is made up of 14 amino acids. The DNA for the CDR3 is TGCGCCAGCAGCTTAACAGGGGAAGGCCAGCCCCAGCATTTT. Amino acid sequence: CASSLTGEGQPQHF.

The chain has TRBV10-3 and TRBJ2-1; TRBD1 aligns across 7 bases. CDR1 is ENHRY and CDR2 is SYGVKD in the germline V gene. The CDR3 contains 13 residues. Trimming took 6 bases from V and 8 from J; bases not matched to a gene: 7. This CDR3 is CAIRGDRVDEQFF. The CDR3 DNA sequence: TGTGCCATCAGGGGCGACAGGGTTGATGAGCAGTTCTTC.

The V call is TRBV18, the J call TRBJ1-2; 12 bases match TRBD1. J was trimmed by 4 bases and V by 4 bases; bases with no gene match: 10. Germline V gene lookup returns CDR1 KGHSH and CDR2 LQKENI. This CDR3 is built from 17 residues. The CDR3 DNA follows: TGTGCCAGCTCACTCCGGGGACAGGGGGCGTCACCCTATGGCTACACCTTC. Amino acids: CASSLRGQGASPYGYTF.

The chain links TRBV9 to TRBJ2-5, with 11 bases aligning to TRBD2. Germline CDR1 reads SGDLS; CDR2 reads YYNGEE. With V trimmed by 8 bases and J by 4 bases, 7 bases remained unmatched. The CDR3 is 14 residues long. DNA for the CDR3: TGTGCCAGTGGGGGGACTAGCGGTGGAGAGACCCAGTACTTC. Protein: CASGGTSGGETQYF.

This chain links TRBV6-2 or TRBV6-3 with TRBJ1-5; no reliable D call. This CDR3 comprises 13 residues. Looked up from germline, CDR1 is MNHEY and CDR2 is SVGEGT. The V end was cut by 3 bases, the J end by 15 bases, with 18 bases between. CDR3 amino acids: CASSYSEVSPRHF. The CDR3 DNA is TGTGCCAGCAGTTATTCTGAGGTCAGCCCGAGGCATTTT.

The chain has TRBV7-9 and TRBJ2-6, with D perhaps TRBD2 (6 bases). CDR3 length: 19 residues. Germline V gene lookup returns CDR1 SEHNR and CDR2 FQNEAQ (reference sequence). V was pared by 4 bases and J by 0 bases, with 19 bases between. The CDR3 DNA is TGTGCCAGCAGCTCTTCGTGGGGGGACCCCCTCTCTGGGGCCAACGTCCTGACTTTC. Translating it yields CASSSSWGDPLSGANVLTF.

The CDR3 region is CAWNRDYNSPLHF. The CDR3 DNA sequence: TGTGCCTGGAACAGGGACTATAATTCACCCCTCCACTTT. The J gene is TRBJ1-6, the V gene TRBV30; a possible D gene is TRBD1 (6 bases). The V end was cut by 4 bases, the J end by 3 bases, with 7 bases between. The CDR3 loop spans 13 amino acids. CDR1 and CDR2 from the germline V gene are GTSNPN and SVGIG (reference sequence).

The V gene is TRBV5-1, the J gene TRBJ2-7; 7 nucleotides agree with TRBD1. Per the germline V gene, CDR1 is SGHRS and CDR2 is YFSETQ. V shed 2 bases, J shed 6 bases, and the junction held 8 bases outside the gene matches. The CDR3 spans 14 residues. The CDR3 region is CASSFTGDLREQYF. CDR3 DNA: TGCGCCAGCAGCTTTACAGGGGACCTGCGCGAGCAGTACTTC.

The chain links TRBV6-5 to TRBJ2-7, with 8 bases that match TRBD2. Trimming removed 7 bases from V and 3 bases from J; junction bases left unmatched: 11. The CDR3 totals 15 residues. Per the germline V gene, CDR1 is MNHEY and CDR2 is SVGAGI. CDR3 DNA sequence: TGTGCCAGCACTACCCCGGCGGGGGGCCGCTACGAGCAGTACTTC. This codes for CASTTPAGGRYEQYF.